Listed here are 2 T cell receptor beta chains from one sample, sequenced in a study of CD8 T cells in ankylosing spondylitis. Study observations and caveats: Ankylosing spondylitis blood seemed to carry a telltale TCR beta motif made of several highly homologous variants.

Each CDR3 protein is one row after TCRdb ran MiXCR on the 5' RACE reads. The sample has 500,000 to 650,000 distinct CDR3 sequences, approximately 5.3% seen once. These receptors lack a known antigen. The sample comprised blood, either unsorted or a sorted T cell fraction (not recorded which). The receptors derive from a male donor with ankylosing spondylitis.

The rearrangement uses TRBV20-1 and TRBJ2-7; tentatively, D is TRBD2 (6 bases). CDR3 size: 12 residues. Per germline, CDR1 DFQATT and CDR2 SNEGSKA (reference sequence). Trimming pared 3 bases from V and 4 bases from J, leaving 10 bases between. DNA for the CDR3: TGCAGTGCTAGGACACTAGCTTACGAGCAGTACTTC. This sequence encodes CSARTLAYEQYF.

This clonotype was seen repeatedly, ten times or more. The J gene is TRBJ2-4, the V gene TRBV4-2; the match to TRBD2 covers 7 bases. Germline-derived CDR1 and CDR2 are LGHNA and YNFKEQ. Trimming removed 0 bases from V and 8 bases from J; junction bases left unmatched: 10. The CDR3 runs 16 residues. The CDR3 loop is CASSQDISGGGDIQYF. The CDR3 DNA reads as TGTGCCAGCAGCCAAGATATTTCGGGTGGGGGGGACATTCAGTACTTC.